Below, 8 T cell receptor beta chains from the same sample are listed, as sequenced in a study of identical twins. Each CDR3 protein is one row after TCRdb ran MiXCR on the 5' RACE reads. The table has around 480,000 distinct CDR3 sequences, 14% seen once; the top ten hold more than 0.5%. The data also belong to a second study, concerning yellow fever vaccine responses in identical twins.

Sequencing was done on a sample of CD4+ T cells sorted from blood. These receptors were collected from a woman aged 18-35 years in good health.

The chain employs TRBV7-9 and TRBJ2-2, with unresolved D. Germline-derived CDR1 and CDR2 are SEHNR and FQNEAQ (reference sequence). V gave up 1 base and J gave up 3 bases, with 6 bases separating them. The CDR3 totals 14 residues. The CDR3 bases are TGTGCCAGCAGCTTAGACGGCTACACCGGGGAGCTGTTTTTT. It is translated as CASSLDGYTGELFF.

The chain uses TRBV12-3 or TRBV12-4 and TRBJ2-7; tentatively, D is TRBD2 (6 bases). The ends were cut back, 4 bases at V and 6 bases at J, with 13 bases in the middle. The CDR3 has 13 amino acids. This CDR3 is CASSWTTLVEQYF. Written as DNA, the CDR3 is TGTGCCAGCAGTTGGACTACCTTGGTCGAGCAGTACTTC.

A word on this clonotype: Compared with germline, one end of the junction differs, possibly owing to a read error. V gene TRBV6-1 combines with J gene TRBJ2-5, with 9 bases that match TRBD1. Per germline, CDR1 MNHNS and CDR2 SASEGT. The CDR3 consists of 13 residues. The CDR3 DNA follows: TGTGCCAGCAGACAGGGGGCCGGAGAGACCCAGTGCTTC. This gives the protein CASRQGAGETQCF.

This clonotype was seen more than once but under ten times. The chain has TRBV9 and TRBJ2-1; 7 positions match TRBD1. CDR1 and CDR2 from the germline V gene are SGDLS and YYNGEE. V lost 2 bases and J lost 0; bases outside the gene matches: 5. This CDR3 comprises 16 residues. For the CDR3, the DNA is TGTGCCAGCAGCGTCTTCGGGGACAGCTCCTACAATGAGCAGTTCTTC. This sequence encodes CASSVFGDSSYNEQFF.

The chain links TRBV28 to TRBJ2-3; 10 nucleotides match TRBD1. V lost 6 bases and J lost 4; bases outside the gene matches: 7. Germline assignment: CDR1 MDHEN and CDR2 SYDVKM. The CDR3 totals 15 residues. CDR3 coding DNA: TGTGCCAGCAGATATGCCGGGACAGGGGCAGATACGCAGTATTTT. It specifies CASRYAGTGADTQYF. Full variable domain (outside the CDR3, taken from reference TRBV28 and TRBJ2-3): DVKVTQSSRYLVKRTGEKVFLECVQDMDHENMFWYRQDPGLGLRLIYFSYDVKMKEKGDIPEGYSVSREKKERFSLILESASTNQTSMYLCASRYAGTGADTQYFGPGTRLTVL.

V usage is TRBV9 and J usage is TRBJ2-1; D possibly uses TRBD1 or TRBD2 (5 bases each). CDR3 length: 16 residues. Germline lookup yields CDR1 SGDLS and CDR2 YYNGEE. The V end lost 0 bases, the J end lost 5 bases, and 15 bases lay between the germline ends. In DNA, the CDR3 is TGTGCCAGCAGCGTAGTCGGGACGGGCCCTAACAATGAGCAGTTCTTC. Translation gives CASSVVGTGPNNEQFF.

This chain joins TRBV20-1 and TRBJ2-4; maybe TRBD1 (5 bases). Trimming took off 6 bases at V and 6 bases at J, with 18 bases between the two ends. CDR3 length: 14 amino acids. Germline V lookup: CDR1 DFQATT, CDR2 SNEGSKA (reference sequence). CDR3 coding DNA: TGCAGTGCCACCCCGCCAGGGAATTTAAACATTCAGTACTTC. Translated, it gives CSATPPGNLNIQYF.

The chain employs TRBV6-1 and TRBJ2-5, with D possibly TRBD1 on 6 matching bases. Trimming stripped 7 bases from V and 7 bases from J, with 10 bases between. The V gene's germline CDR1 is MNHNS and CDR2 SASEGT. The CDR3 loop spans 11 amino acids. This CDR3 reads CASTEGVTQYF. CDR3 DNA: TGTGCCAGCACCGAGGGGGTGACCCAGTACTTC.